This TCR beta chain is from a study of cytomegalovirus exposure and HLA in healthy donors. The length of the CDR3 is 15 residues. From germline, CDR1 is MNHNS and CDR2 SASEGT. The J segment lost 4 bases and the V segment lost 2 bases, leaving 7 bases of the junction unmatched. Worth noting for this clone: The target antigen is unknown.

Broader study findings: The authors listed 150 to 200 TCR beta chains as cytomegalovirus-associated. Presence/absence comparisons presumed near-even sequencing depth among donors. TCR beta V- and J-gene trimming was later associated with a missense DCLRE1C variant. Within an earlier analysis, most TCR beta V segments proved productive either about 87% or about 30% of the time.

A multiplex PCR was run with 60 Vbeta primers and 13 Jbeta primers. Assay used: immunoSEQ multiplex PCR; TCRdb lists only in-frame clones, some missing. Of nearly 65,000 clones in the sample, around 73% were seen once. The genes are TRBV6-1 and TRBJ1-2, with 7 bases aligning to TRBD1. The TCR was taken from a man aged 45-65 years in good health and CMV-seronegative. Sequenced: PBMCs. CDR3 bases: TGTGCCAGCAGTGAAAACAGGGGAAGGAGCTATGGCTACACCTTC. It is translated as CASSENRGRSYGYTF.